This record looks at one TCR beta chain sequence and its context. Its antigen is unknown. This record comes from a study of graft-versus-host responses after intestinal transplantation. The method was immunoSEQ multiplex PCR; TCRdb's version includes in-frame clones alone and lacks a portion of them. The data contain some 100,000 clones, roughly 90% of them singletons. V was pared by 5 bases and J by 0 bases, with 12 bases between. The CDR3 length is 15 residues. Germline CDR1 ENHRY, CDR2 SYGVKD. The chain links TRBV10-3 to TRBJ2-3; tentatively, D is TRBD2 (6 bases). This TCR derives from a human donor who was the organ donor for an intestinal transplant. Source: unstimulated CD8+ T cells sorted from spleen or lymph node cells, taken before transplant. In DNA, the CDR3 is TGTGCCATCAGTACCGGGAGCCTGAGCACAGATACGCAGTATTTT. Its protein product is CAISTGSLSTDTQYF.